This T cell receptor (beta chain) comes out of a study of TIL therapy for anti-PD-1-resistant metastatic lung cancer. The immunoSEQ assay was v3. Survey-level samples got 1.5 million to 2.5 million read pairs; deep-level samples got about 5-6 million. This table comes from immunoSEQ multiplex PCR, and its TCRdb copy is limited to in-frame clones, with some not included. The repertoire includes just under 60,000 clones, less than 85% of them detected once, and about 1.8% sits in the top ten. Germline V lookup: CDR1 MNHEY, CDR2 SVGAGI. This CDR3 has 15 amino acids. V gave up 6 bases and J gave up 4 bases, with 16 bases separating them. Sample time point: pre-treatment sample, taken before nivolumab and TIL therapy.

The source of this sequence is a person aged 25 to 85 with non-small cell lung cancer. The chain is built from TRBV6-5 and TRBJ1-5, with a possible D match to TRBD1 (5 bases). Sequenced material: blood, taken at baseline. The CDR3 loop is CASSRGTAGNQPQHF. CDR3 DNA sequence: TGTGCCAGCAGCAGAGGGACCGCTGGGAATCAGCCCCAGCATTTT.